This entry describes one TCR beta chain. One end of the junction fails to match germline, which may point to a read error. This sample's RNA came from whole unsorted tissue. This specimen belongs to a study of tumor and adjacent non-tumor tissue in lung cancer. This CDR3 is built from 15 residues. Per the germline V gene, CDR1 is SGHNT and CDR2 is YENEEA. The library came from three nested PCR rounds adapted from ARM-PCR protocols. From the multiplex PCR reads, TCRdb called clonotypes with MiXCR, one entry per CDR3 protein. The sample lists about 110,000 distinct CDR3 sequences, roughly 75% occurring once.

The source is a woman aged 60-75 years with non-small cell lung cancer. The chain combines TRBV11-3 with TRBJ2-3, with a tentative D call TRBD1 (7 bases). Sequencing was carried out using lung tumor tissue. CDR3 DNA: TGTGCTAGCAGGAATAGCAGGGGGGACACAGATACGCAGTATTTT. It specifies CASRNSRGDTDTQYF.